Each of the 28 T cell receptor beta chains below was sequenced from the same sample in a study of early T cells in non-severe SARS-CoV-2 infection. Via MiXCR, TCRdb re-called the 5' RACE reads, giving one row per CDR3 protein. The sample includes approximately 77,000 distinct CDR3 sequences, roughly 12% of them seen just once. What was sequenced was whole blood. These receptors all stem from an adult who was a healthcare worker with PCR-confirmed SARS-CoV-2 infection or an uninfected control (not recorded which).

This clonotype was detected only a few times. This rearrangement joins TRBV20-1 to TRBJ1-4; 9 bases align to TRBD1. There are 15 residues in the CDR3. CDR1 and CDR2 from the germline V gene are DFQATT and SNEGSKA (reference sequence). The trim removed 3 bases at V and 0 bases at J, leaving 2 bases unmatched. The CDR3 reads CSARGTGTTNEKLFF. Here the CDR3 DNA reads TGCAGTGCTAGGGGGACAGGGACAACTAATGAAAAACTGTTTTTT.

V gene TRBV29-1 combines with J gene TRBJ2-5; D remains unclear. Per germline, CDR1 SQVTM and CDR2 ANQGSEA. The CDR3 is 14 amino acids. V lost 0 bases to trimming and J lost 4 bases, with 12 bases between them. The CDR3 reads CSVEDRLGIETQYF. CDR3 sequence (DNA): TGCAGCGTTGAAGATCGTTTAGGGATAGAGACCCAGTACTTC.

The chain couples TRBV6-5 to TRBJ1-3; D is unresolved. This CDR3 has 17 residues. Deletions cut 2 bases from V and 2 bases from J, with 16 bases between. The germline V gene has CDR1 MNHEY and CDR2 SVGAGI. The CDR3 bases are TGTGCCAGCAGTTACGAGGGTTACGGTGGGGCTGGAAACACCATATATTTT. This gives the protein CASSYEGYGGAGNTIYF.

V and J are TRBV3-1 and TRBJ2-7, with TRBD1 identical over 8 bases. The CDR3 sequence is 15 residues long. Germline-derived CDR1 and CDR2 are LGHDT and YNNKEL (reference sequence). J lost 5 bases, V lost 4 bases, and 10 bases had no gene match. The CDR3 sequence is CASSPTGVDYDEQYF. CDR3 bases: TGTGCCAGCAGCCCGACAGGGGTGGATTACGACGAGCAGTACTTC.

This clonotype was seen at least ten times. The genes are TRBV29-1 and TRBJ1-5, with D unresolved. Deletions cut 5 bases from V and 0 bases from J, with 14 bases between. CDR1 SQVTM and CDR2 ANQGSEA come from the germline V gene. This CDR3 has 15 amino acids. In nucleotides, the CDR3 is TGCAGCGTTAGCGAATATAGGGATAGCAATCAGCCCCAGCATTTT. The encoded protein is CSVSEYRDSNQPQHF.

The chain links TRBV19 to TRBJ2-1; 11 positions match TRBD2. The CDR3 has 15 residues. The germline V gene encodes CDR1 LNHDA and CDR2 SQIVND (reference sequence). With V trimmed by 2 bases and J by 8 bases, 5 bases remained unmatched. The CDR3 DNA follows: TGTGCCAGTAGTATAACTAGCGGGAGCGGCGATGAGCAGTTCTTC. It is translated as CASSITSGSGDEQFF.

In this sample, this clonotype turned up a few times. V and J are TRBV11-2 and TRBJ2-7, with D possibly being TRBD1 or TRBD2 (5 bases each). V lost 5 bases, J lost 3 bases, and 14 bases lay in between. The CDR3 totals 14 residues. CDR1 is SGHAT and CDR2 is FQNNGV in the germline V gene. The CDR3 region is CASSPPGLRYEQYF. DNA for the CDR3: TGTGCCAGCAGCCCCCCGGGGCTCCGCTACGAGCAGTACTTC.

At least ten counts were recorded for this clonotype. This rearrangement joins TRBV11-2 to TRBJ2-2; D is possibly TRBD2 (5 bases). Per germline, CDR1 SGHAT and CDR2 FQNNGV. This CDR3 contains 14 residues. V was clipped by 5 bases and J by 6 bases, with 13 bases between them. The CDR3 nucleotides are TGTGCCAGCAGCCGTAGAGCGGCATCCGGGGAGCTGTTTTTT. This codes for CASSRRAASGELFF.

This chain connects TRBV28 to TRBJ1-2, with 9 nucleotides matching TRBD1. Per the germline V gene, CDR1 is MDHEN and CDR2 is SYDVKM. The CDR3 sequence is 15 residues long. V gave up 4 bases and J gave up 4 bases; unmatched junction bases: 7. The CDR3 DNA reads TGTGCCAGCAGTTCGAACAGGGGGCTCATCTATGGCTACACCTTC. Translating it yields CASSSNRGLIYGYTF.

In this sample, this clonotype turned up many times. In nucleotides, the CDR3 is TGTGCCATCAGTGAGTTTCAGGGTCAGTCTACCGTCTACGAGCAGTACTTC. Translating it yields CAISEFQGQSTVYEQYF. J is TRBJ2-7 and V is TRBV10-3; D perhaps matches TRBD1 (5 bases). The germline V gene has CDR1 ENHRY and CDR2 SYGVKD. This CDR3 comprises 17 residues. V lost 1 base, J lost 3 bases, and 19 bases lay in between.

The V gene is TRBV6-1, the J gene TRBJ2-7; 7 nucleotides align to TRBD1. The CDR3 runs 14 residues. Trimming removed 4 bases from V and 1 base from J; junction bases left unmatched: 4. CDR1 and CDR2 (germline): MNHNS, SASEGT. The CDR3 region has the DNA TGTGCCAGCAGTGCCGACAGGGCATCCTACGAGCAGTACTTC. Translated, it gives CASSADRASYEQYF.

The sample holds many counts of this clonotype. The CDR3: CASSLLESTGELFF. CDR3 DNA: TGTGCCAGCAGTCTCCTGGAAAGCACCGGGGAGCTGTTTTTT. V is TRBV27 and J is TRBJ2-2; D unresolved. The V gene's germline CDR1 is MNHEY and CDR2 SMNVEV (reference sequence). Deletions cut 5 bases from V and 4 bases from J, with 11 bases between. The CDR3 runs to 14 residues.

The table lists this clonotype with many counts. The chain links TRBV5-1 to TRBJ2-1; 8 positions agree with TRBD2. V dropped 3 bases and J dropped 14; count of bases not matched to a gene: 4. Germline lookup yields CDR1 SGHRS and CDR2 YFSETQ. The CDR3 length is 11 residues. The chain's CDR3 is CASSSGLVEFF. Written as DNA, the CDR3 is TGCGCCAGCAGCTCGGGACTAGTGGAGTTCTTC.

In its sample, this clonotype was seen a few times. The chain has TRBV19 and TRBJ2-2; 9 nucleotides line up with TRBD1. The length of the CDR3 is 15 residues. CDR1 and CDR2 from the germline V gene are LNHDA and SQIVND (reference sequence). The V and J ends lost 6 bases and 5 bases, in that order; junction bases with no gene match: 7. Here the CDR3 reads CASSATGGWTGELFF. Written as DNA, the CDR3 is TGTGCCAGTAGCGCTACAGGGGGCTGGACCGGGGAGCTGTTTTTT.

As to this clonotype: This sequence may be a read error, since a much larger clone differs from it by one base. As the CDR3 is not closed by the conserved phenylalanine or tryptophan, this likely results from a read error. This chain joins TRBV6-5 and TRBJ2-1; 7 bases match TRBD2. The CDR3 runs 15 residues. Losses at the gene ends were 5 bases for V and 5 bases for J; bases not matched to a gene: 9. Germline V gives CDR1 MNHEY, CDR2 SVGAGI. CDR3 loop: CASSRSGGSHNEQFY. DNA for the CDR3: TGTGCCAGCAGTCGATCGGGCGGGAGCCACAATGAGCAGTTCTAC.

V gene TRBV29-1 combines with J gene TRBJ1-1; D is uncertain. This CDR3 is 11 amino acids long. V was pared by 4 bases and J by 1 base, with 4 bases between. CDR1 is SQVTM, CDR2 ANQGSEA, per germline. For the CDR3, the DNA is TGCAGCGTTGCCAGGAACACTGAAGCTTTCTTT. Translation gives CSVARNTEAFF.

This rearrangement joins TRBV28 to TRBJ2-1, with 14 bases aligning to TRBD2. The germline V gene has CDR1 MDHEN and CDR2 SYDVKM. The CDR3 runs 17 residues. The ends lost 5 bases at V and 8 bases at J; junction bases unmatched: 11. CDR3 DNA: TGTGCCAGCAGTCTTCGACTAGCGGGAGGGCCGAATGATGAGCAGTTCTTC. Protein product: CASSLRLAGGPNDEQFF.

This clonotype counts as medium-sized. The chain combines TRBV6-6 with TRBJ2-5; D call uncertain. The CDR3 is 12 residues long. Germline V gives CDR1 MNHNY, CDR2 SVGAGI (reference sequence). Trimming took 6 bases from V and 4 from J, leaving 9 bases between them. As DNA, the CDR3 is TGTGCCAGCAGCCCACGTCGAGAGACCCAGTACTTC. Its translation is CASSPRRETQYF.

This clonotype appeared a few times. The chain links TRBV11-3 to TRBJ2-1; D is perhaps TRBD1 (6 bases). V lost 0 bases and J 2 bases, leaving 11 bases between the germline ends. CDR3 length: 16 residues. In germline, CDR1 is SGHNT, CDR2 YENEEA. The CDR3 DNA follows: TGTGCCAGCAGCTTAGAGTCACAGGGCGCCTACAATGAGCAGTTCTTC. Its protein is CASSLESQGAYNEQFF.

The CDR3 sequence is CATSRRDRDFNEQYF. As DNA, the CDR3 is TGTGCCACCAGCAGACGGGACAGGGACTTTAATGAGCAGTACTTC. The rearrangement joins TRBV15 to TRBJ2-7; TRBD1 aligns across 9 bases. This CDR3 has 15 amino acids. V dropped 2 bases and J dropped 7; count of bases not matched to a gene: 9. Germline-derived CDR1 and CDR2 are LNHNV and YYDKDF (reference sequence).

The chain is built from TRBV2 and TRBJ2-1; 14 nucleotides line up with TRBD2. V lost 2 bases to trimming and J lost 9 bases; unmatched junction nucleotides: 3. Germline CDR1 is SNHLY and CDR2 is FYNNEI. The CDR3 loop spans 15 amino acids. CDR3 region: CASSEPTSGRGEQFF. The CDR3 nucleotides read TGTGCCAGCAGTGAACCGACTAGCGGGAGGGGTGAGCAGTTCTTC.

The rearrangement links TRBV4-1 to TRBJ2-6; D is uncertain. The V end lost 1 base, the J end lost 0 bases, and 10 bases lay between the germline ends. The CDR3 is 17 amino acids. Germline CDR1 reads MGHRA; CDR2 reads YSYEKL. In nucleotides, the CDR3 is TGCGCCAGCAGCCAAGGGTTAGCCAGCTCTGGGGCCAACGTCCTGACTTTC. Translation gives CASSQGLASSGANVLTF.

Concerning this clonotype itself: This clone may be a read error of a much larger clone one base away. The CDR3 region has the DNA TGTGCCAGCGCATACACCGGGGAGCTGTTATTT. Its protein product is CASAYTGELLF. The chain combines TRBV2 with TRBJ2-2, with a tentative D call TRBD2 (5 bases). Germline V gene data show CDR1 as SNHLY and CDR2 as FYNNEI. This CDR3 region has 11 residues.

The rearrangement uses TRBV24-1 and TRBJ2-1, with 12 bases lining up with TRBD2. The CDR3 has 18 amino acids. Germline CDR1 and CDR2: KGHDR and SFDVKD. Trimming cost V 4 bases and J 0 bases; bases outside gene matches: 6. CDR3 sequence: CATSDRTSGKYSYNEQFF. The CDR3 coding sequence is TGTGCCACCAGTGACCGGACTAGCGGGAAATACTCCTACAATGAGCAGTTCTTC.

This clonotype occurred many times. The rearrangement joins TRBV28 to TRBJ1-1; possible D gene TRBD1, 5 bases. The V and J ends lost 5 bases and 5 bases respectively, with 15 bases between them. The CDR3 extends over 14 amino acids. Germline-derived CDR1 and CDR2 are MDHEN and SYDVKM. CDR3 DNA sequence: TGTGCCAGCAGTGGGGGGACTGCGGGGACTGAAGCTTTCTTT. Protein product: CASSGGTAGTEAFF. The full variable domain, with the rest looked up from reference TRBV28 and TRBJ1-1, is DVKVTQSSRYLVKRTGEKVFLECVQDMDHENMFWYRQDPGLGLRLIYFSYDVKMKEKGDIPEGYSVSREKKERFSLILESASTNQTSMYLCASSGGTAGTEAFFGQGTRLTVV.

The table lists this clonotype with many counts. This chain connects TRBV29-1 to TRBJ2-1; 11 nucleotides match TRBD2. Germline CDR1 SQVTM, CDR2 ANQGSEA. J gave up 9 bases and V 5 bases, and 9 bases lay outside the gene matches. The CDR3 is 14 residues long. The CDR3 spells CSVNSGRAYGEQFF. CDR3 bases: TGCAGCGTTAATAGCGGGAGGGCCTACGGTGAGCAGTTCTTC.

This clonotype has a handful of counts. The chain recombines TRBV3-1 with TRBJ2-1; the D gene is possibly TRBD1 (6 bases). The CDR3 is 13 amino acids. The V end lost 6 bases, the J end lost 6 bases, and 12 bases lay between the germline ends. The V gene's germline CDR1 is LGHDT and CDR2 YNNKEL (reference sequence). CDR3 in amino acids: CASRDEGGNEQFF. The CDR3 DNA follows: TGTGCCAGCAGGGACGAAGGGGGCAATGAGCAGTTCTTC.

This clonotype was detected only once. The V gene is TRBV5-6, the J gene TRBJ1-2, with D tentatively TRBD1 (6 bases). The CDR3 runs to 15 residues. The germline V gene encodes CDR1 SGHDT and CDR2 YYEEEE. V was cut by 0 bases and J by 4 bases, with 13 bases left in between. CDR3 coding DNA: TGTGCCAGCAGCTTGGTATCCAGGGGAAGCTATGGCTACACCTTC. Amino acids: CASSLVSRGSYGYTF.